These 18 T cell receptor beta chains were all obtained from the same sample, sequenced in a study of radiation and T cells in renal cell carcinoma. Method: immunoSEQ multiplex PCR; TCRdb's copy keeps in-frame clones and lacks some. Of around 86,000 clones in the sample, around 86% are singletons; the top ten hold approximately 22%. This sample's time point: blood 2 weeks post-SBRT. Stated treatment: 15 Gy SBRT to primary tumor, nephrectomy 4 weeks later. This material consisted of blood, taken from a patient whose treatment included radiotherapy and nephrectomy. These receptors were collected from a woman aged 50 to 60 with renal cell carcinoma.

The rearrangement links TRBV5-1 to TRBJ2-7; the match to TRBD1 covers 7 bases. In germline, CDR1 is SGHRS, CDR2 YFSETQ. The ends lost 0 bases at V and 3 bases at J; junction bases unmatched: 6. CDR3 length: 15 amino acids. The CDR3 loop reads CASSLAWDSNYEQYF. CDR3 sequence (DNA): TGCGCCAGCAGCTTGGCTTGGGACAGTAACTACGAGCAGTACTTC.

In this sample, this clone turned up once. The chain recombines TRBV7-9 with TRBJ2-2; no firm D call. V dropped 1 base and J dropped 7 bases, with 4 bases sitting between them. Germline assignment: CDR1 SEHNR and CDR2 FQNEAQ (reference sequence). This CDR3 region has 12 residues. The CDR3 sequence: CASSLDLGELFF. CDR3 DNA sequence: TGTGCCAGCAGCTTAGACCTCGGGGAGCTGTTTTTT.

The chain uses TRBV5-8 and TRBJ1-5; D gene ambiguous. The V end was cut by 2 bases, the J end by 6 bases, with 12 bases between. Per germline, CDR1 SGHTS and CDR2 YDEGEE. CDR3 size: 14 residues. The CDR3 is CASSFEGQAQPQHF. The CDR3 DNA follows: TGTGCCAGCAGCTTTGAGGGCCAGGCTCAGCCCCAGCATTTT.

The CDR3 spells CASSRDRTYNEQFF. The CDR3, as DNA: TGTGCCAGTAGTAGGGACAGAACCTACAATGAGCAGTTCTTC. The chain combines TRBV19 with TRBJ2-1, with 7 bases that match TRBD1. J was trimmed by 2 bases and V by 4 bases; bases with no gene match: 2. Germline V gives CDR1 LNHDA, CDR2 SQIVND (reference sequence). CDR3 size: 14 residues.

The table lists this clone with a count of one. The gene calls are TRBV7-9 and TRBJ1-2; D uncertain. Germline loops: CDR1 SEHNR, CDR2 FQNEAQ (reference sequence). This CDR3 contains 13 residues. Trimming cost V 3 bases and J 1 base, with 6 bases left between them. The CDR3 spells CASSLVNNYGYTF. CDR3 coding DNA: TGTGCCAGCAGCTTGGTTAATAACTATGGCTACACCTTC.

The rearrangement joins TRBV19 to TRBJ2-5; 10 positions agree with TRBD1. With V trimmed by 5 bases and J by 3 bases, 9 bases remained unmatched. This CDR3 spans 16 amino acids. Germline CDR1 LNHDA, CDR2 SQIVND (reference sequence). The CDR3 spells CASSAPPGQGKETQYF. The CDR3 DNA sequence: TGTGCCAGTAGTGCCCCTCCGGGACAGGGGAAAGAGACCCAGTACTTC.

The rearrangement joins TRBV15 to TRBJ1-4; the match to TRBD1 covers 9 bases. J was trimmed by 4 bases and V by 4 bases; bases with no gene match: 4. Germline V gives CDR1 LNHNV, CDR2 YYDKDF (reference sequence). The CDR3 is made up of 15 amino acids. In DNA, the CDR3 is TGTGCCACCAGCATGGGACAGGGAAATAATGAAAAACTGTTTTTT. The encoded protein is CATSMGQGNNEKLFF.

This chain connects TRBV7-2 to TRBJ1-1; 7 bases are shared with TRBD1. Germline values: CDR1 SGHTA, CDR2 FQGNSA. Losses at the gene ends were 5 bases for V and 7 bases for J; bases not matched to a gene: 7. This CDR3 is built from 13 residues. The CDR3 region has the DNA TGTGCCAGCAGCCCGTACAGGGGAAATGAAGCTTTCTTT. It specifies CASSPYRGNEAFF.

The V call is TRBV27, the J call TRBJ1-1; 10 nucleotides match TRBD1. V gave up 4 bases and J gave up 6 bases; unmatched junction bases: 8. The germline CDR1 and CDR2 sequences are MNHEY and SMNVEV (reference sequence). This CDR3 has 15 residues. CDR3 residues: CASSSVTGGFSEAFF. The CDR3 coding sequence is TGTGCCAGCAGTTCCGTGACAGGGGGCTTTTCTGAAGCTTTCTTT.

The chain links TRBV5-1 to TRBJ2-1; weak D call: TRBD1 (6 bases). The CDR3 extends over 14 amino acids. The V gene's germline CDR1 is SGHRS and CDR2 YFSETQ. With 1 base removed from V and 5 bases from J, the gap between germline ends came to 10 bases. Here the CDR3 DNA reads TGCGCCAGCAGCTTGAACAGGGCGAACAATGAGCAGTTCTTC. This sequence encodes CASSLNRANNEQFF.

This chain links TRBV14 with TRBJ1-4; TRBD1 agrees at 9 bases. V was pared by 5 bases and J by 7 bases, with 8 bases of the junction left unmatched. The germline V gene has CDR1 SGHDN and CDR2 FVKESK. CDR3 length equals 15 residues. The DNA of the CDR3 is TGTGCCAGCAGCTTTCGAGGACAGGGGAGTGAAAAACTGTTTTTT. Its translation is CASSFRGQGSEKLFF.

In this sample, this clone turned up once. V gene TRBV5-8 combines with J gene TRBJ2-2; TRBD1 aligns across 8 bases. Germline assignment: CDR1 SGHTS and CDR2 YDEGEE. CDR3 length equals 17 residues. The trim removed 2 bases at V and 5 bases at J, leaving 11 bases unmatched. The CDR3 DNA is TGTGCCAGCAGCTTAGGACAGGGAAGGGTACAAACCGGGGAGCTGTTTTTT. This sequence encodes CASSLGQGRVQTGELFF.

This chain connects TRBV4-1 to TRBJ2-5, with 7 nucleotides matching TRBD1. With 4 bases clipped from V and 5 bases from J, the junction kept 13 bases outside the gene matches. CDR1 is MGHRA and CDR2 is YSYEKL in the germline V gene. The CDR3 runs to 16 residues. In DNA form, the CDR3 reads TGCGCCAGCAGCCCACAAGCCAGGGGGATTCCCGAGACCCAGTACTTC. It specifies CASSPQARGIPETQYF.

V and J are TRBV7-8 and TRBJ2-7; 7 positions agree with TRBD1. Trimming at V came to 5 bases and at J to 2 bases, leaving 3 bases not matched to a gene. The CDR3 runs 13 residues. Germline lookup yields CDR1 SGHVS and CDR2 FQNEAQ. CDR3 sequence: CASSLGTAYEQYF. The DNA of the CDR3 is TGTGCCAGCAGCCTGGGGACAGCCTACGAGCAGTACTTC.

The gene calls are TRBV19 and TRBJ1-2, with TRBD1 matching over 7 bases. The trim removed 7 bases at V and 6 bases at J, leaving 11 bases unmatched. Germline V gene lookup returns CDR1 LNHDA and CDR2 SQIVND (reference sequence). The CDR3 has 14 amino acids. CDR3 in DNA: TGTGCCAGTATACCCACAGGGAGGGGGCATGGCTACACCTTC. This encodes CASIPTGRGHGYTF.

J is TRBJ1-1 and V is TRBV18, with a tentative D call TRBD1 (5 bases). Germline CDR1 and CDR2: KGHSH and LQKENI. The V end lost 2 bases, the J end lost 6 bases, and 10 bases lay between the germline ends. The CDR3 totals 13 residues. The CDR3 sequence is CASSPSRDAEAFF. The DNA for the CDR3 is TGTGCCAGCTCACCATCAAGGGACGCTGAAGCTTTCTTT.

V and J are TRBV19 and TRBJ2-1, with 10 positions matching TRBD2. Germline V gene data show CDR1 as LNHDA and CDR2 as SQIVND (reference sequence). The CDR3 loop spans 16 amino acids. J gave up 11 bases and V 5 bases, and 15 bases lay outside the gene matches. CDR3 protein: CASSPGTSAPLVQQFF. The CDR3 nucleotides read TGTGCCAGTAGTCCCGGGACTAGCGCCCCCCTAGTGCAGCAGTTCTTC.

This clone was picked up a small number of times. V and J are TRBV5-1 and TRBJ1-1; 9 nucleotides align to TRBD1. In germline, CDR1 is SGHRS, CDR2 YFSETQ. Trimming cost V 2 bases and J 11 bases; bases outside gene matches: 4. The CDR3 has 12 amino acids. CDR3 residues: CASSFTGGRAFF. For the CDR3, the DNA is TGCGCCAGCAGCTTTACAGGGGGCCGGGCTTTCTTT.